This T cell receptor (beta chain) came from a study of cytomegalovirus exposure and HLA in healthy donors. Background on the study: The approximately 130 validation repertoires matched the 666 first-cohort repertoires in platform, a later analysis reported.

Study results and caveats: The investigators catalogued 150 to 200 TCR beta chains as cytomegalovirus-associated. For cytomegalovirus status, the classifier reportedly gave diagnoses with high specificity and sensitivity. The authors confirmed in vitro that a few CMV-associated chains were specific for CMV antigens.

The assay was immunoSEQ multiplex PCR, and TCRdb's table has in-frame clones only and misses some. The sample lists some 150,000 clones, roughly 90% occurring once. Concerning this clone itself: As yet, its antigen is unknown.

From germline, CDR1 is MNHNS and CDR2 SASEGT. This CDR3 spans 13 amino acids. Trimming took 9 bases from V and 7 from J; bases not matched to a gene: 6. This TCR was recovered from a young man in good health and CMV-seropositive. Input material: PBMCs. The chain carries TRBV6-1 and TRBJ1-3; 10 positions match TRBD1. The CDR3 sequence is CASWDRGINTIYF. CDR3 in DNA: TGTGCCAGTTGGGACAGGGGAATCAACACCATATATTTT.